This T cell receptor beta chain was sequenced for a study of T cell responses to AZD1222 COVID-19 vaccine (dated by TCRdb to about 2021). Study-wide context: AZD1222 recipients with second doses at about 4 weeks or about 12 weeks were pooled, because spike-specific TCR depth and breadth did not differ between schedules. A total of about 230 trial participants underwent TCR sequencing, of whom about 200 received two doses of AZD1222 and some 26 received two doses of the MenACWY control vaccine. Trial participants were enrolled by age into 18-55, 56-69 and 70-plus year subgroups, with roughly 150, 30 and 60 TCR-sequenced participants respectively. The full study reports these points: CD4 TCRs associated with the vaccine covered the entire spike protein, and the dominant responses were in regions 160-218 and 743-854. Only a handful of AZD1222 recipients were SARS-CoV-2 seropositive at baseline, limiting conclusions about previously exposed vaccinees. Participants were mostly white British, with more females than males. The authors suggested clonal diversity may have been underestimated. Spike-specific TCR breadth and depth rose significantly after two AZD1222 doses compared with day 0 and with MenACWY recipients. Nearly half of unique spike-specific TCRs reportedly recognized epitopes outside regions mutated in the B.1.351 and B.1.1.7 variants. In the small 56-69-year group, the increase in depth fell short of significance, most likely because of low power. Because no day 14 peak-response samples were available, repertoires were characterized only after the peak T cell response.

Interpreted using the paper, the time point label stands for: baseline before first vaccination. Vaccinee samples came from UK trials COV001 and COV002, including a single-blind randomized controlled phase 2/3 trial of AZD1222 (ChAdOx1 nCoV-19) in healthy adults. Trial participant PBMC samples were collected at day 0 and day 28 after the second dose for TCRbeta chain sequencing. A note on this clone: This clone's antigen is unknown. Per-nucleotide qualities are absent, and no much larger clonotype sits a single base away.

The germline V gene (reference sequence) specifies LNHDA as CDR1 and SQIVND as CDR2. There are 12 amino acids in the CDR3, from cysteine to phenylalanine inclusive. The retained sequence is limited to the CDR3, 36 bases, with the frame set at the first base. V gives up 4 bases and J gives up 8 bases, and the segment between their germline ends measures 6 bases. The CDR3 regions of human TCRbeta chains were subjected to immunosequencing. For the original study's pipeline: Repertoire TCRs were checked for matches against a reference library of SARS-CoV-2-specific TCRs that had been generated using the MIRA antigen-specificity platform. Breadth was defined as the fraction of unique TCRs that were SARS-CoV-2-associated, and depth was defined as the fraction of total T cells that were SARS-CoV-2-associated. Using the MIRA data, each spike-specific TCR was mapped to the spike region that the TCR reacts to and placed in a CD4 or CD8 class. Log10-transformed breadth and depth values were compared by one-way ANOVA with Sidak's multiple comparisons tests. The table comes from immuneACCESS by way of TCRdb, which keeps in-frame sequences with V and J called. Part of the clones is missing from these tables; in studies checked, under half for an unresolved V gene and the rest for unknown reasons. That table supplies the V and J calls and clone size; D and trimming were determined from the DNA. The sample records 150,000 to 160,000 clones, about 88% of which are singletons. Of the sample, less than 3.5% is held by the ten largest clones.

This receptor was obtained from an adult in good health. Sample: peripheral blood, taken on day 0 of AZD1222 vaccination. In this chain, TRBV19 is recombined with TRBJ1-6, with no confidently assigned D gene. The nucleotide sequence is TGTGCCAGTAGTACAACCGATTCACCCCTCCACTTT. This is translated as CASSTTDSPLHF.